One sample yielded the 21 T cell receptor beta chains listed below, sequenced in a study of T-cell memory formation after mild COVID-19. TCRdb redid the calling of the 5' RACE reads with MiXCR, one entry per CDR3 protein. The sample shows 550,000 to 700,000 distinct CDR3 sequences, approximately 15% of them seen only once. Sequencing was performed on PBMCs or a T cell subset sorted from them (not recorded which). These receptors originate from an adult woman who had mild COVID-19 (a few samples of this study predate the infection). Cell type and time point are not known.

The V call is TRBV5-6, the J call TRBJ1-6; a weak D match, TRBD1 (6 bases). CDR1 and CDR2 from the germline V gene are SGHDT and YYEEEE. V lost 0 bases to trimming and J lost 12 bases, with 16 bases between them. This CDR3 spans 15 amino acids. CDR3 protein: CASSLAGQTDRPLHF. Written as DNA, the CDR3 is TGTGCCAGCAGCTTGGCAGGACAGACCGACAGACCCCTCCACTTT.

This clonotype was counted a few times. The V call is TRBV7-9, the J call TRBJ2-2; TRBD2 matches 9 bases. After removal of 1 base from V and 7 bases from J, the junction contained 7 bases not matched to a gene. Germline V gene lookup returns CDR1 SEHNR and CDR2 FQNEAQ (reference sequence). There are 16 residues in the CDR3. The CDR3 reads CASSLVVAGASGELFF. In DNA, the CDR3 is TGTGCCAGCAGCTTAGTGGTAGCGGGAGCGAGCGGGGAGCTGTTTTTT.

CDR3 bases: TGTGCCAGCTCACCAAAGGGTCCGGCGGGGAACACTGAAGCTTTCTTT. This codes for CASSPKGPAGNTEAFF. V is TRBV18 and J is TRBJ1-1; D gene uncertain. Between the trimmed V and J ends, which lost 2 bases and 1 base, there was a span of 14 bases. CDR1 and CDR2 (germline): KGHSH, LQKENI. The CDR3 is made up of 16 amino acids.

This clonotype has just a few counts. The chain uses TRBV9 and TRBJ2-2; D may be TRBD1 (6 bases). Germline V gene data show CDR1 as SGDLS and CDR2 as YYNGEE. The CDR3 sequence is 15 residues long. Between the trimmed V and J ends, which lost 0 bases and 6 bases, there was a span of 12 bases. The CDR3 loop is CASSVAGQTAGELFF. For the CDR3, the DNA is TGTGCCAGCAGCGTAGCTGGACAGACCGCCGGGGAGCTGTTTTTT. The full variable domain, completed using reference TRBV9 and TRBJ2-2, is DSGVTQTPKHLITATGQRVTLRCSPRSGDLSVYWYQQSLDQGLQFLIQYYNGEERAKGNILERFSAQQFPDLHSELNLSSLELGDSALYFCASSVAGQTAGELFFGEGSRLTVL.

The chain recombines TRBV25-1 with TRBJ2-6; D is undetermined. Germline-derived CDR1 and CDR2 are MGHDK and SYGVNS. V was pared by 0 bases and J by 0 bases, with 12 bases between. This CDR3 has 18 residues. In DNA, the CDR3 is TGTGCCAGCAGTGAATACATAAGGGCCAGCTCTGGGGCCAACGTCCTGACTTTC. This translates into CASSEYIRASSGANVLTF.

V usage is TRBV2 and J usage is TRBJ2-3; TRBD2 aligns across 12 bases. The J segment lost 5 bases and the V segment lost 2 bases, leaving 8 bases of the junction unmatched. This CDR3 is built from 17 residues. The V gene's germline CDR1 is SNHLY and CDR2 FYNNEI. The CDR3 loop reads CASSELGLAGFGDTQYF. In nucleotides, the CDR3 is TGTGCCAGCAGTGAATTAGGACTAGCGGGATTCGGAGATACGCAGTATTTT.

The V call is TRBV20-1, the J call TRBJ2-1, with a weak D call TRBD1 (5 bases). V was pared by 1 base and J by 8 bases, with 18 bases between. This CDR3 has 15 residues. CDR1 and CDR2 (germline): DFQATT, SNEGSKA (reference sequence). DNA of the CDR3: TGCAGTGCTAGAGTTGACCGCAGGGTCGGAGATGAGCAGTTCTTC. It translates to CSARVDRRVGDEQFF.

This clonotype occurred a few times. The chain couples TRBV7-2 to TRBJ2-1, with TRBD2 matching over 13 bases. Trimming cost V 1 base and J 7 bases; bases outside gene matches: 10. The CDR3 runs 18 residues. Germline V gene sequence: CDR1 SGHTA, CDR2 FQGNSA. CDR3 protein: CASSLVRVGTSGTNEQFF. In nucleotides, the CDR3 is TGTGCCAGCAGCTTAGTACGGGTCGGGACTAGCGGGACGAATGAGCAGTTCTTC.

This chain links TRBV7-3 with TRBJ1-1; a weak D match, TRBD1 (5 bases). The CDR3 is 16 amino acids. V dropped 2 bases and J dropped 1 base, with 14 bases sitting between them. From germline, CDR1 is SGHTA and CDR2 FQGTGA. CDR3 DNA sequence: TGTGCCAGCAGCTTAGTTCCTACAGGAAGGAACACTGAAGCTTTCTTT. The encoded protein is CASSLVPTGRNTEAFF.

V gene TRBV5-1 combines with J gene TRBJ2-1, with D possibly matching TRBD2 (5 bases). This CDR3 has 17 residues. V lost 0 bases and J lost 2, with 15 bases in between. Germline V lookup: CDR1 SGHRS, CDR2 YFSETQ. The CDR3 nucleotides are TGCGCCAGCAGCTTGGGCGGGTCCCCCTTACCCTACAATGAGCAGTTCTTC. This codes for CASSLGGSPLPYNEQFF.

The chain uses TRBV6-5 and TRBJ2-3, with D possibly TRBD2 on 6 matching bases. The V and J ends lost 5 bases and 4 bases respectively, with 16 bases between them. The CDR3 is 15 residues long. Germline V gene lookup returns CDR1 MNHEY and CDR2 SVGAGI. CDR3 protein: CASSRLGGPSDTQYF. The CDR3 DNA reads TGTGCCAGCAGTCGACTAGGAGGACCTTCAGATACGCAGTATTTT.

There are a few counts of this clonotype. The V gene is TRBV7-2, the J gene TRBJ2-1, with 8 bases that match TRBD2. J was trimmed by 10 bases and V by 3 bases; bases with no gene match: 11. Germline-derived CDR1 and CDR2 are SGHTA and FQGNSA. The CDR3 has 15 amino acids. The CDR3 here is CASSFRGLDIREQFF. CDR3 nucleotides: TGTGCCAGCAGCTTCAGGGGACTAGATATACGAGAGCAGTTCTTC.

This clonotype was counted between two and nine times. This chain joins TRBV12-3 or TRBV12-4 and TRBJ2-2; the match to TRBD2 covers 8 bases. This CDR3 region has 15 residues. V lost 6 bases and J lost 4; bases outside the gene matches: 7. The CDR3 loop reads CASSLSGSGTGELFF. CDR3 in DNA: TGTGCCAGCAGCCTCAGCGGGAGTGGCACCGGGGAGCTGTTTTTT.

This chain connects TRBV27 to TRBJ2-1, with D possibly being TRBD1 (6 bases). Per the germline V gene, CDR1 is MNHEY and CDR2 is SMNVEV (reference sequence). The germline V and J ends were trimmed by 5 bases and 7 bases, with 15 bases remaining between them. The CDR3 spans 14 residues. The DNA of the CDR3 is TGTGCCAGCAGTCCGGACAGCTTCGGGAATGAGCAGTTCTTC. Protein sequence: CASSPDSFGNEQFF.

This chain joins TRBV19 and TRBJ1-1; D is unclear. Deletions cut 9 bases from V and 0 bases from J, with 14 bases between. Germline V gives CDR1 LNHDA, CDR2 SQIVND (reference sequence). The CDR3 is 14 amino acids. CDR3 amino acids: CASTRAGLNTEAFF. The DNA for the CDR3 is TGTGCCAGCACTCGGGCAGGTCTGAACACTGAAGCTTTCTTT.

This clonotype was found many times. CDR3 sequence: CASSQAGTDTQYF. For the CDR3, the DNA is TGTGCCAGCAGCCAAGCGGGGACAGATACGCAGTATTTT. The chain links TRBV3-1 to TRBJ2-3, with a tentative D call TRBD2 (5 bases). The CDR3 is made up of 13 amino acids. CDR1 and CDR2 (germline): LGHDT, YNNKEL (reference sequence). V gave up 1 base and J gave up 3 bases, with 5 bases separating them.

This clonotype was counted a few times. This chain joins TRBV5-1 and TRBJ2-2; possibly TRBD1 for D (7 bases). V dropped 0 bases and J dropped 10 bases, with 19 bases sitting between them. CDR3 size: 16 residues. Germline V gene sequence: CDR1 SGHRS, CDR2 YFSETQ. DNA of the CDR3: TGCGCCAGCAGCTTGGGGGGCGCAGGGGGGTCGGTGGAGCTGTTTTTT. Protein product: CASSLGGAGGSVELFF.

This clonotype was observed a handful of times. The J gene is TRBJ2-3, the V gene TRBV6-5; no reliable D call. CDR3 length: 14 residues. The ends were cut back, 0 bases at V and 8 bases at J, with 12 bases in the middle. Germline V gene sequence: CDR1 MNHEY, CDR2 SVGAGI. The CDR3 here is CASSYSPGSPTQYF. The CDR3 DNA follows: TGTGCCAGCAGTTACTCTCCCGGTAGTCCTACGCAGTATTTT.

The rearrangement links TRBV19 to TRBJ1-5; TRBD1 is a possible D gene (5 bases). Trimming left V 5 bases short and J 4 bases short, with 9 bases between. Germline loops: CDR1 LNHDA, CDR2 SQIVND (reference sequence). The CDR3 sequence is 13 residues long. The CDR3 region is CASSRGDNQPQHF. The CDR3 DNA sequence: TGTGCCAGTAGTCGAGGGGATAATCAGCCCCAGCATTTT.

The chain links TRBV19 to TRBJ1-1, with TRBD1 identical over 10 bases. This CDR3 contains 16 residues. Per germline, CDR1 LNHDA and CDR2 SQIVND (reference sequence). The junction had 14 bases not matched to a gene; V was cut back by 10 bases and J by 3 bases. CDR3 DNA sequence: TGTGCCACCTCCCAGACAGGGGGCTACAAGTACACTGAAGCTTTCTTT. This codes for CATSQTGGYKYTEAFF.

This clonotype was detected only a few times. The gene calls are TRBV3-1 and TRBJ1-1; D is ambiguous. Germline values: CDR1 LGHDT, CDR2 YNNKEL (reference sequence). The CDR3 covers 12 residues. V was trimmed by 3 bases and J by 6 bases, leaving 8 bases between them. DNA of the CDR3: TGTGCCAGCAGCCAGACGATGGCTGAAGCTTTCTTT. It translates to CASSQTMAEAFF.